This T cell receptor beta chain was sequenced during a study of T cell repertoires in cytomegalovirus infection. On this clonotype: Its antigen is unidentified. One end of the junction fails to match germline, which may point to a read error.

Using its own MiXCR run on the reads, TCRdb lists one record per CDR3 protein. The repertoire holds roughly 90,000 distinct CDR3 sequences, around 25% seen once, with around 50% in the top ten. This material consisted of CD8+ T cells from cultured PBMCs, taken from culture after CMV antigen stimulation. This TCR was recovered from a human donor in good health (CMV status not recorded). Some clones in this sample may be carry-over from other donors' samples.

The CDR3 reads CASSLYNAPLSF. In DNA form, the CDR3 reads TGTGCCAGCAGCTTGTATAACGCTCCCCTAAGCTTC. This sequence joins TRBV5-8 and TRBJ2-5; D gene unclear. CDR1 is SGHTS, CDR2 YDEGEE, per germline. CDR3 length: 12 residues.